The sequence of this T cell receptor beta chain was determined in a study of response to subunit inactivated influenza vaccine (dated by TCRdb to 2016 to 2019). Turning to the overall study: Deep quantitative T cell receptor repertoire profiling was used in the study to track responses to a trivalent subunit inactivated influenza vaccine.

The method was RT-PCR. Sequencer: Illumina HiSeq 2500. TCRdb reanalyzed the raw reads on its own, using fastp at Q25 for trimming and MiXCR for clone calling, and kept in-frame beta chains. CDR3 protein duplicates are merged, each entry listing the most common genes and DNA. The sample data list 550,000 to 650,000 distinct CDR3 sequences, and roughly 10% of these were observed just once. The top ten constitute 9.5% to 13% of the sample. Results and caveats for the whole study, not just this receptor: It was suggested by the authors that each seasonal influenza vaccination may recruit only a limited number of new T cells.

Its CDR3 holds 15 amino acids, cysteine through phenylalanine. The only DNA kept is the CDR3, 45 bases in frame from the first base. Trimming leaves V shorter by 6 bases and J shorter by 1 base, with the junction holding 6 bases beyond the gene matches. Looking up the germline V gene yields CDR1 MNHEY and CDR2 SVGEGT. This clonotype was found a few times. Its antigen is still unknown. No much larger clone exists at a distance of one base, and base qualities are not known. The sequence is built from TRBV6-2 or TRBV6-3 and TRBJ1-1, with 9 middle bases fitting TRBD1. This material consisted of PBMCs from blood, taken on the day of vaccination. The clonotype originates from a man aged 50-60 years who received an inactivated influenza vaccine. Donor details come from another sample of the same person, matched by shared clones. The nucleotides are TGTGCCAGCAGACCGACAGGGGGAAGGAACACTGAAGCTTTCTTT. It specifies CASRPTGGRNTEAFF.